A selection of T cell receptor beta chains follows, all from one sample in a study of blood T cell repertoires in COVID-19. Generated by immunoSEQ multiplex PCR, the TCRdb table keeps only in-frame clones and is missing some. The top ten clones hold 10% of a sample with roughly 210,000 clones, 84% of them seen once. The sample comprised peripheral blood. Every receptor here comes from an elderly woman with COVID-19, enrolled during active disease. Both conserved end residues are trimmed from each CDR3. The D gene is left open where the match is weak.

J gene,D gene,V gene,CDR3 protein
TRBJ1-1,.,TRBV3-1/TRBV3-2,ASSPPYRRGGEAF
TRBJ2-7,TRBD2,TRBV6-2/TRBV6-3,ASRPSGGEQY
TRBJ2-3,TRBD2,TRBV5-6,ASSRPASGSTDTQY
TRBJ2-7,.,TRBV28,ASSPSQGQTFLPEQY
TRBJ2-2,TRBD2,TRBV27,ASSLREGGLF
TRBJ1-2,.,TRBV20-1,SASQGKSSGYT
TRBJ1-4,TRBD1,TRBV10-1,ASTLLRDRGTANEKLF
TRBJ1-4,TRBD1,TRBV7-9,ASSKDRGSEKLF
TRBJ2-5,TRBD1,TRBV5-1,ASSPTGGGETQY
TRBJ1-2,.,TRBV4-2,ASSQDQGLGGYT
TRBJ1-4,.,TRBV30,AWSDRARGNEKLF
TRBJ1-4,TRBD1,TRBV5-1,ASSPGQGGEKLF
TRBJ2-7,TRBD2,TRBV7-2,ASSSGGLSYEQY
TRBJ2-1,TRBD2,TRBV20-1,SASGTTQNEQF
TRBJ1-1,TRBD1,TRBV11-2,ASSLGQGVNTEAF
TRBJ1-5,.,TRBV9,ASSVGQGGQPQH
TRBJ2-2,.,TRBV21-1,ASSKRTSPSGELF
TRBJ2-4,.,TRBV2,ASTGQTENIQY
TRBJ2-3,TRBD2,TRBV24-1,ATSDLPSGGAGGTDTQY
TRBJ2-2,TRBD1,TRBV2,ASSVTGGANTGELF
TRBJ2-1,TRBD2,TRBV28,ASSGRGAHNEQF
TRBJ2-3,.,TRBV7-2,ASSSPGMDTQY
TRBJ2-7,.,TRBV27,ASSLQSGGVTYEQY
TRBJ1-5,TRBD1,TRBV28,ASLSTGGGRSNQPQH
TRBJ2-7,TRBD1,TRBV19,ASSLTGAIYEQY
TRBJ2-5,.,TRBV10-3,AIAKNKETQY
TRBJ1-1,TRBD1,TRBV10-3,AISKITGDSHAF
TRBJ1-6,.,TRBV28,ASRSGGGNSPLH
TRBJ2-1,TRBD1,TRBV3-1/TRBV3-2,ASSQAGGRLEQF
TRBJ1-5,TRBD1,TRBV7-2,ASSQKPGQGARQPQH
TRBJ1-2,.,TRBV3-1/TRBV3-2,ASSQDPGSGYT
TRBJ2-7,TRBD2,TRBV20-1,SAPRGGEQY
TRBJ1-6,TRBD1,TRBV30,AWSTPGQGARNSPLH
TRBJ2-7,TRBD2,TRBV6-5,ASYERGGPAYEQY
TRBJ2-1,TRBD1,TRBV30,AWRSLGTGGTYNEQF
TRBJ1-2,TRBD1,TRBV5-1,ASSSGQGASGYT
TRBJ2-3,TRBD2,TRBV5-1,ASSGLAGGSTDTQY
TRBJ1-1,TRBD1,TRBV27,ASSLETGRTEAF
TRBJ1-5,.,TRBV19,ATSRFPGRSQPQH
TRBJ2-3,.,TRBV3-1/TRBV3-2,ASRTPQRVASW
TRBJ1-2,.,TRBV7-2,ASSTRQGNYGYT
TRBJ2-1,TRBD2,TRBV4-2,ASSQGTSNIYNEQF
TRBJ1-5,.,TRBV24-1,ATQSKGGTNQPQH
TRBJ2-2,TRBD2,TRBV19,ASSLAGTRDTGELF
TRBJ1-2,.,TRBV5-1,ASSREAGYGYT